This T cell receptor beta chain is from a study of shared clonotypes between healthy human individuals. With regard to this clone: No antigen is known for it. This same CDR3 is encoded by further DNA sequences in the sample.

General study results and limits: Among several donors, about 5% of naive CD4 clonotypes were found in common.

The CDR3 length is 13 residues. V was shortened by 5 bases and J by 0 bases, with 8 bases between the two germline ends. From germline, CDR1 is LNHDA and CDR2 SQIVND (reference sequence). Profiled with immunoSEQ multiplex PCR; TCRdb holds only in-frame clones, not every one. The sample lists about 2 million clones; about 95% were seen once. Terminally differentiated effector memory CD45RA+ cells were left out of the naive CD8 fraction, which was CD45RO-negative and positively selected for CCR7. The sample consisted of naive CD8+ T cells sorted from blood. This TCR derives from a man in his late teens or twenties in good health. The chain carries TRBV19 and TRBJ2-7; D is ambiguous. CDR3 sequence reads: CASSPGSSYEQYF. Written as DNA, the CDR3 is TGTGCCAGTAGTCCAGGCAGCTCCTACGAGCAGTACTTC. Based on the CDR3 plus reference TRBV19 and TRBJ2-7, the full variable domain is DGGITQSPKYLFRKEGQNVTLSCEQNLNHDAMYWYRQDPGQGLRLIYYSQIVNDFQKGDIAEGYSVSREKKESFPLTVTSAQKNPTAFYLCASSPGSSYEQYFGPGTRLTVT.